These 10 T cell receptor beta chains originate from one sample sequenced in a study of resident and recirculating memory T cells in vitiligo. Assay: immunoSEQ multiplex PCR; the TCRdb copy retains only in-frame clones and omits some. The data show roughly 76,000 clones, just over 90% seen once. The sequencing sample was made of blood. The receptors originated from a male donor with vitiligo.

The rearrangement links TRBV19 to TRBJ1-1; D ambiguous. Germline V CDR1 and CDR2: LNHDA, SQIVND (reference sequence). V lost 5 bases to trimming and J lost 0 bases, with 4 bases between them. The CDR3 totals 12 residues. The CDR3 loop reads CASSYMNTEAFF. The DNA of the CDR3 is TGTGCCAGTAGTTACATGAACACTGAAGCTTTCTTT. The full variable domain, its missing parts supplied by reference TRBV19 and TRBJ1-1, is DGGITQSPKYLFRKEGQNVTLSCEQNLNHDAMYWYRQDPGQGLRLIYYSQIVNDFQKGDIAEGYSVSREKKESFPLTVTSAQKNPTAFYLCASSYMNTEAFFGQGTRLTVV.

This chain uses TRBV5-1 with TRBJ1-1; D possibly corresponds to TRBD1 (5 bases). Germline V gene lookup returns CDR1 SGHRS and CDR2 YFSETQ. The length of the CDR3 is 15 residues. Trimming removed 4 bases at V and 4 bases at J, with 17 bases between. This chain's CDR3 is CASSRDYSGPTEAFF. As DNA, the CDR3 is TGCGCCAGCAGCCGCGATTATTCAGGGCCCACTGAAGCTTTCTTT.

The genes are TRBV29-1 and TRBJ1-1, with D possibly matching TRBD1 (5 bases). With 3 bases removed from V and 4 bases from J, the gap between germline ends came to 15 bases. CDR3 size: 14 residues. Looked up from germline, CDR1 is SQVTM and CDR2 is ANQGSEA. CDR3 residues: CSVEAPRGGTEAFF. Written as DNA, the CDR3 is TGCAGCGTTGAGGCCCCAAGGGGTGGCACTGAAGCTTTCTTT.

CDR3 sequence (DNA): TGTGCCAGCAGCCAAGACGGGGGGGCCGCAGATACGCAGTATTTT. This translates into CASSQDGGAADTQYF. V usage is TRBV4-2 and J usage is TRBJ2-3; 8 nucleotides align to TRBD2. Trimming at V came to 0 bases and at J to 4 bases, leaving 3 bases not matched to a gene. Germline CDR1 and CDR2: LGHNA and YNFKEQ. This CDR3 has 15 amino acids.

The V gene is TRBV7-8, the J gene TRBJ2-7; D remains ambiguous. In germline, CDR1 is SGHVS, CDR2 FQNEAQ. The V end lost 5 bases, the J end lost 0 bases, and 11 bases lay between the germline ends. The CDR3 is 14 amino acids. CDR3 DNA sequence: TGTGCCAGCAGCCCAGGCAGCAGCTCCTACGAGCAGTACTTC. It specifies CASSPGSSSYEQYF.

The V and J genes are TRBV6-6 and TRBJ1-6; maybe TRBD1 (6 bases). The CDR3 is 16 amino acids. V was shortened by 6 bases and J by 4 bases, with 16 bases between the two germline ends. The germline CDR1 and CDR2 sequences are MNHNY and SVGAGI (reference sequence). The CDR3 bases are TGTGCCAGCAGACTTGGGACAAGACTATATAATTCACCCCTCCACTTT. It encodes CASRLGTRLYNSPLHF.

Turning to this clone: The same CDR3 is also encoded by other DNA sequences in this sample. The chain uses TRBV2 and TRBJ2-5, with unresolved D. Germline lookup yields CDR1 SNHLY and CDR2 FYNNEI. The V gene lost 6 bases and the J gene lost 2 bases, with 4 bases spanning the gap. This CDR3 region has 11 residues. DNA for the CDR3: TGTGCCAGCAGCCCTCAAGAGACCCAGTACTTC. This sequence encodes CASSPQETQYF.

V gene TRBV4-2 combines with J gene TRBJ1-1; the D is unclear. Germline V gene lookup returns CDR1 LGHNA and CDR2 YNFKEQ. CDR3 length equals 14 residues. With 2 bases removed from V and 0 bases from J, the gap between germline ends came to 7 bases. The CDR3 bases are TGTGCCAGCAGCCAACAAATCATGAACACTGAAGCTTTCTTT. This translates into CASSQQIMNTEAFF.

This clone was seen only a few times. The chain has TRBV2 and TRBJ1-1; D unresolved. The V gene's germline CDR1 is SNHLY and CDR2 FYNNEI. V dropped 4 bases and J dropped 3 bases, with 6 bases sitting between them. CDR3 length: 12 residues. The CDR3, as DNA: TGTGCCAGCAGTGTCGGGTACACTGAAGCTTTCTTT. This gives the protein CASSVGYTEAFF.

The chain couples TRBV7-2 to TRBJ2-2; unclear D gene. Trimming took 0 bases from V and 7 from J, leaving 3 bases between them. Germline-derived CDR1 and CDR2 are SGHTA and FQGNSA. This CDR3 has 12 amino acids. The DNA for the CDR3 is TGTGCCAGCAGCTTAGCGCGCGGGGAGCTGTTTTTT. This gives the protein CASSLARGELFF.